This entry is about one T cell receptor beta chain. This entry comes from a study of shared T cell receptors in the human thymus. Repertoires were generated with immunoSEQ multiplex PCR, while TCRdb's copy carries only in-frame clones and drops some. The repertoire has 540,000 or so clones, about four fifths of them found once; the top ten carry about 0.013%. CDR1 is MNHNS, CDR2 SASEGT, per germline. This CDR3 has 15 residues. The V gene end was trimmed by 6 bases and the J gene end by 6 bases; junction bases not matched to a gene: 10. These same data were also listed under a study on human thymus T cells.

The rearrangement uses TRBV6-1 and TRBJ2-1, with 8 positions matching TRBD2. Sequencing was performed on thymocytes. The clonotype was recovered from a boy younger than two with a congenital heart defect. In DNA form, the CDR3 reads TGTGCCAGCAGACAACTCCTGGGACTAGGCAATGAGCAGTTCTTC. It encodes CASRQLLGLGNEQFF.